This T cell receptor (beta chain) originates from a study of Graves' ophthalmopathy and Graves' hyperthyroidism. Study-level information: Specimen type is peripheral blood, obtained at initial diagnosis before any treatment.

This clonotype has just a few counts. Amplifying from RNA transcripts, the study obtained TCR beta CDR3 regions. First-round RT-PCR used HTBI primers; second-round multiplex PCR followed. From the multiplex PCR reads, TCRdb called clonotypes with MiXCR, one entry per CDR3 protein. The data show about 380,000 distinct CDR3 sequences, just over 15% seen once. V shed 3 bases and J shed 4 bases, with 6 bases lying between them. This CDR3 spans 12 amino acids. The germline CDR1 and CDR2 sequences are LNHDA and SQIVND (reference sequence). Enrolled hyperthyroidism patients had a new diagnosis, a duration under 2 months, and an age of 18 to 65. Symptoms, serum thyroxine and TRAb, thyroid ultrasound, and orbital computed tomography formed the diagnostic basis.

This chain uses TRBV19 with TRBJ2-5; D remains ambiguous. The specimen was peripheral blood. The TCR sequence derives from a woman between 18 and 30 years old with stable Graves' hyperthyroidism. The CDR3 spells CASSMGRETQYF. As DNA, the CDR3 is TGTGCCAGTAGTATGGGCCGAGAGACCCAGTACTTC.